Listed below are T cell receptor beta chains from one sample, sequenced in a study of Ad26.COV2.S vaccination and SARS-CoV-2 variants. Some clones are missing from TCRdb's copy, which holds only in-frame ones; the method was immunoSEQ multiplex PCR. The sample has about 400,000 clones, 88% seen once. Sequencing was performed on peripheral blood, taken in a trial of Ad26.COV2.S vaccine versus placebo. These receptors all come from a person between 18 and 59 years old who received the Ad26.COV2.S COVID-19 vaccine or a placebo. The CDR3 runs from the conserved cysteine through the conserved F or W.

CDR3: CASSLAGRGSPLHF
J: TRBJ1-6
V: TRBV5-1

CDR3: CASSLVGAGNTEAFF
J: TRBJ1-1
V: TRBV7-9

CDR3: CASSLAGNTEAFF
J: TRBJ1-1
V: TRBV6-1

CDR3: CASSLGPSGGAMKTGELFF
J: TRBJ2-2
V: TRBV7-7

CDR3: CASTLGTGEPEQYF
J: TRBJ2-7
V: TRBV2

CDR3: CASRADRGQTGELFF
J: TRBJ2-2
V: TRBV2

CDR3: CASSWGGQGTYEQYF
J: TRBJ2-7
V: TRBV7-2

CDR3: CASSYSNFYNEQFF
J: TRBJ2-1
V: TRBV6-5

CDR3: CSASRDSYTDTQYF
J: TRBJ2-3
V: TRBV20-1

CDR3: CASSRSGGNTDTQYF
J: TRBJ2-3
V: TRBV3-1/TRBV3-2

CDR3: CASSLEGQINSPLHF
J: TRBJ1-6
V: TRBV7-2

CDR3: CASSQNSGVQETQYF
J: TRBJ2-5
V: TRBV5-1

CDR3: CASRDRSSGNTIYF
J: TRBJ1-3
V: TRBV21-1

CDR3: CSASGGPGYTF
J: TRBJ1-2
V: TRBV20-1

CDR3: CASSSTAFGGYTF
J: TRBJ1-2
V: TRBV7-6

CDR3: CASSWTGDNSPLHF
J: TRBJ1-6
V: TRBV3-1/TRBV3-2

CDR3: CASSSRQGFYTEAFF
J: TRBJ1-1
V: TRBV6-5

CDR3: CASSQRGNSPLHF
J: TRBJ1-6
V: TRBV4-3

CDR3: CASRGWASGNTIYF
J: TRBJ1-3
V: TRBV6-5

CDR3: CASSYYGELFF
J: TRBJ2-2
V: TRBV6-5

CDR3: CASSQESWGINTEAFF
J: TRBJ1-1
V: TRBV4-3

CDR3: CASSGDRGNSPLHF
J: TRBJ1-6
V: TRBV9

CDR3: CASSLGEETQYF
J: TRBJ2-5
V: TRBV5-1

CDR3: CASSATGTGSYEQYF
J: TRBJ2-7
V: TRBV13

CDR3: CASRQRGVNTEAFF
J: TRBJ1-1
V: TRBV4-2

CDR3: CASSSLKGQYYGYTF
J: TRBJ1-2
V: TRBV27

CDR3: CASSSSRATEAFF
J: TRBJ1-1
V: TRBV6-2/TRBV6-3

CDR3: CASSLGRGVLTDTQYF
J: TRBJ2-3
V: TRBV11-2

CDR3: CASSLRTGSRANEKLFF
J: TRBJ1-4
V: TRBV7-9

CDR3: CASSPGTGGYTF
J: TRBJ1-2
V: TRBV18

CDR3: CASSLHSSLHF
J: TRBJ1-6
V: TRBV12-3/TRBV12-4

CDR3: CASSLSTITRPGQGNAFF
J: TRBJ1-1
V: TRBV11-2

CDR3: CASSELSNQPQHF
J: TRBJ1-5
V: TRBV6-1

CDR3: CASSLAGVPEAFF
J: TRBJ1-1
V: TRBV5-4

CDR3: CASSEALSNEQFF
J: TRBJ2-1
V: TRBV2

CDR3: CASSLKSEQFF
J: TRBJ2-1
V: TRBV5-1

CDR3: CASTDRSNEKLFF
J: TRBJ1-4
V: TRBV19

CDR3: CASSPPRQGETQYF
J: TRBJ2-5
V: TRBV6-5

CDR3: CASSFEQGGTEAFF
J: TRBJ1-1
V: TRBV27

CDR3: CASSPESGYSNQPQHF
J: TRBJ1-5
V: TRBV2

CDR3: CASSLLKVGWPNYGYTF
J: TRBJ1-2
V: TRBV7-2

CDR3: CASTLGENTGELFF
J: TRBJ2-2
V: TRBV6-5

CDR3: CASSLVGARPTTGNTIYF
J: TRBJ1-3
V: TRBV5-6

CDR3: CASSREGLGENIQYF
J: TRBJ2-4
V: TRBV11-2

CDR3: CSVEAGTTNTYEQYF
J: TRBJ2-7
V: TRBV29-1

CDR3: CASSSTVSGYTF
J: TRBJ1-2
V: TRBV12-3/TRBV12-4

CDR3: CAWSSRVAQPQHF
J: TRBJ1-5
V: TRBV30

CDR3: CASSIAYSSSYNEQFF
J: TRBJ2-1
V: TRBV19

CDR3: CASSLAGGGNEQFF
J: TRBJ2-1
V: TRBV7-8